This TCR beta chain derives from a study of T-cell memory formation after mild COVID-19. MiXCR, applied by TCRdb to the 5' RACE reads, yields one record per CDR3 protein. The table lists more than 350,000 distinct CDR3 sequences, more than 15% of them singletons. V lost 4 bases, J lost 6 bases, and 20 bases lay in between. Germline lookup yields CDR1 SGHRS and CDR2 YFSETQ. The CDR3 loop spans 15 amino acids. The chain couples TRBV5-1 to TRBJ2-7, with D perhaps TRBD2 (6 bases). The sequenced sample consisted of PBMCs or a T cell subset sorted from them (not recorded which). The TCR was taken from a man younger than 35 who had mild COVID-19 (a few samples of this study predate the infection). Cell type and time point are not known. DNA for the CDR3: TGCGCCAGCAGCCCCTTGGCGCGGGCGCGGGGCGAGCAGTACTTC. Translated: CASSPLARARGEQYF.